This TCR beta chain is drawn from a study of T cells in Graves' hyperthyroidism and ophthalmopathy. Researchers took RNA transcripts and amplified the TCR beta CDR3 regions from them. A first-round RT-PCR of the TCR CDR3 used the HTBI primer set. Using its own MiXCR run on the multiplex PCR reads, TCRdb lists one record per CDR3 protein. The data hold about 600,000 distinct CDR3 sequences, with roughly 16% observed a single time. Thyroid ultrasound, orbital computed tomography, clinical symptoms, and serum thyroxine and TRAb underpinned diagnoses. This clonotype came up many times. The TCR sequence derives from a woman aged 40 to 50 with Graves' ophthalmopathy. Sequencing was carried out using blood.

In DNA, the CDR3 is TGCAGTGCTAGGGGAACACCTTCCCGTTCTTATAGCAATCAGCCCCAGCATTTT. Residues: CSARGTPSRSYSNQPQHF. V is TRBV20-1 and J is TRBJ1-5; D ambiguous. The germline V and J ends were trimmed by 3 bases and 0 bases, with 21 bases remaining between them. The CDR3 runs to 18 residues. The germline CDR1 and CDR2 sequences are DFQATT and SNEGSKA (reference sequence).